This T cell receptor (beta chain) was identified during a study of cytomegalovirus exposure and HLA in healthy donors. This CDR3 has 16 residues. CDR1 and CDR2 from the germline V gene are SGHKS and YYEKEE (reference sequence). Trimming at V came to 0 bases and at J to 5 bases, leaving 6 bases not matched to a gene. With respect to this clone: The antigen remains unidentified.

These donors counted as nominally healthy when sampled, but unrecorded immune exposures were likely. PCR primers comprised 60 Vbeta and 13 Jbeta primers. This table comes from immunoSEQ multiplex PCR, and its TCRdb copy is limited to in-frame clones, with some not included. The sample has 150,000 to 200,000 clones, almost 85% seen once. Whole-study findings and limits: In an earlier analysis, productive rearrangement rates for most beta V segments clustered near 87% or 30%. Accurate HLA-A and HLA-B prediction from TCR beta sequences was reported for most subjects.

The chain is built from TRBV5-5 and TRBJ2-7, with TRBD2 matching over 12 bases. The TCR sequence derives from a girl aged 10-17 years in good health and CMV-seropositive. Sequencing was carried out using PBMCs. CDR3: CASSLGTSGKFNEQYF. The CDR3 coding sequence is TGTGCCAGCAGCTTGGGGACTAGCGGGAAGTTTAACGAGCAGTACTTC.